Listed below are T cell receptor beta chains from one sample, sequenced in a study of blood T cell repertoires in COVID-19. Produced via immunoSEQ multiplex PCR; TCRdb's table is partial and in-frame only. Of 110,000 to 150,000 clones listed, 80% to 90% were seen once; the top ten hold approximately 10%. Specimen: peripheral blood. The receptors were sampled from a woman at least 80 years old with acute or convalescent COVID-19. CDR3s include the opening cysteine and the closing phenylalanine or tryptophan. D genes are given only for firm matches. Where a row states a size, it is once, few, many or the class of an expanded clone; other rows omit it.

abundance	v_gene	j_gene	d_gene	len	CDR3aa	CDR3nt
.	TRBV11-2	TRBJ1-1	TRBD1	17	CASSLALQGAGNTEAFF	TGTGCCAGCAGCTTAGCCTTACAGGGGGCAGGGAACACTGAAGCTTTCTTT
.	TRBV11-2	TRBJ2-2	.	15	CASSLALGGTGELFF	TGTGCCAGCAGCTTAGCCTTAGGGGGCACCGGGGAGCTGTTTTTT
.	TRBV7-9	TRBJ1-2	.	13	CASSLRDDPGYTF	TGTGCCAGCAGCTTGCGGGACGATCCAGGCTACACCTTC
.	TRBV27	TRBJ1-1	.	12	CASGRLGTEAFF	TGTGCCAGCGGGAGACTGGGGACTGAAGCTTTCTTT
.	TRBV10-3	TRBJ1-2	.	14	CAISEGRGNYGYTF	TGTGCCATCAGTGAGGGCAGGGGTAATTATGGCTACACCTTC
.	TRBV5-1	TRBJ2-7	TRBD1	14	CASRSGQGVYEQYF	TGCGCCAGCAGGAGTGGACAGGGGGTTTACGAGCAGTACTTC
once	TRBV3-1/TRBV3-2	TRBJ1-2	.	13	CASSRLDSYGYTF	TGTGCCAGCAGCCGACTGGACAGCTATGGCTACACCTTC
once	TRBV19	TRBJ2-6	TRBD2	19	CASSIAASGGYSGANVLTF	TGTGCCAGTAGTATAGCGGCTAGCGGGGGGTACTCTGGGGCCAACGTCCTGACTTTC
.	TRBV4-1	TRBJ1-5	.	17	CASSQDWPSRGGQPQHF	TGCGCCAGCAGCCAAGATTGGCCTTCAAGGGGAGGCCAGCCCCAGCATTTT
.	TRBV9	TRBJ1-1	.	14	CASSVDGRDTEAFF	TGTGCCAGCAGCGTAGATGGGAGGGACACTGAAGCTTTCTTT
.	TRBV7-8	TRBJ1-1	.	17	CASSLGWGVPLLTEAFF	TGTGCCAGCAGCTTGGGGTGGGGGGTCCCCCTCCTGACTGAAGCTTTCTTT